The 16 T cell receptor beta chains in this list originate from one sample, sequenced in a study of T cell responses to AZD1222 COVID-19 vaccine. Sequencing was performed with immunoSEQ multiplex PCR; in TCRdb, only in-frame clones are kept and a portion is missing. The sample holds 180,000 or so clones; just over 90% are singletons and the top ten take roughly 1.7%. The input for sequencing was peripheral blood, taken 28 days after the second AZD1222 dose. Receptors were obtained from an adult who received the AZD1222 COVID-19 vaccine.

The V gene is TRBV6-5, the J gene TRBJ1-2; 9 bases agree with TRBD1. The CDR3 runs 14 residues. Germline loops: CDR1 MNHEY, CDR2 SVGAGI. The J segment lost 8 bases and the V segment lost 7 bases, leaving 11 bases of the junction unmatched. The CDR3 loop is CASKGDRGYGGYTF. The CDR3 DNA reads TGTGCCAGCAAGGGAGACAGGGGGTATGGAGGCTACACCTTC.

The rearrangement joins TRBV7-2 to TRBJ2-5; D remains ambiguous. The length of the CDR3 is 15 residues. The V gene lost 4 bases and the J gene lost 5 bases, with 17 bases spanning the gap. CDR1 is SGHTA and CDR2 is FQGNSA in the germline V gene. The CDR3 DNA sequence: TGTGCCAGCAGCTCGCTGGTTTGGGCACTGGAGACCCAGTACTTC. This encodes CASSSLVWALETQYF. The full variable domain, completed using reference TRBV7-2 and TRBJ2-5, is GAGVSQSPSNKVTEKGKDVELRCDPISGHTALYWYRQSLGQGLEFLIYFQGNSAPDKSGLPSDRFSAERTGGSVSTLTIQRTQQEDSAVYLCASSSLVWALETQYFGPGTRLLVL.

The rearrangement links TRBV27 to TRBJ1-5; 7 nucleotides line up with TRBD1. J was trimmed by 6 bases and V by 5 bases; bases with no gene match: 10. Germline assignment: CDR1 MNHEY and CDR2 SMNVEV (reference sequence). The CDR3 covers 15 residues. CDR3 loop: CASSPWKGATQPQHF. Here the CDR3 DNA reads TGTGCCAGCAGTCCCTGGAAGGGGGCGACTCAGCCCCAGCATTTT.

The CDR3 sequence: CASSLVAAAGNEQFF. DNA for the CDR3: TGTGCCAGCAGTTTAGTAGCGGCGGCGGGTAATGAGCAGTTCTTC. The rearrangement uses TRBV27 and TRBJ2-1, with D possibly matching TRBD2 (6 bases). CDR1 is MNHEY, CDR2 SMNVEV, per germline (reference sequence). The CDR3 contains 15 residues. The germline V and J ends were trimmed by 2 bases and 7 bases, with 15 bases remaining between them.

The rearrangement joins TRBV12-3 or TRBV12-4 to TRBJ1-5; D is ambiguous. V dropped 1 base and J dropped 6 bases, with 7 bases sitting between them. The CDR3 has 13 amino acids. In DNA, the CDR3 is TGTGCCAGCAGTTTAGTGTCAGGTCAGCCCCAGCATTTT. Translating gives CASSLVSGQPQHF.

The rearrangement joins TRBV30 to TRBJ1-1; D unclear. This CDR3 spans 13 amino acids. Trimming stripped 0 bases from V and 4 bases from J, with 9 bases between. The germline V gene has CDR1 GTSNPN and CDR2 SVGIG (reference sequence). As DNA, the CDR3 is TGTGCCTGGAGTGTACTGTTGGGCACTGAAGCTTTCTTT. Translating it yields CAWSVLLGTEAFF.

The J gene is TRBJ1-2, the V gene TRBV7-3, with 8 bases aligning to TRBD1. Germline CDR1 and CDR2: SGHTA and FQGTGA. With 2 bases clipped from V and 7 bases from J, the junction kept 15 bases outside the gene matches. The CDR3 runs to 17 residues. The chain's CDR3 is CASSLSPGTGAPIGYTF. In DNA form, the CDR3 reads TGTGCCAGCAGCTTATCTCCCGGGACAGGCGCACCTATTGGCTACACCTTC.

The chain links TRBV19 to TRBJ1-4, with TRBD1 identical over 10 bases. The CDR3 runs 14 residues. Germline CDR1 and CDR2: LNHDA and SQIVND (reference sequence). V lost 6 bases, J lost 7 bases, and 5 bases stayed unmatched. CDR3 in DNA: TGTGCCAGTAGGGAGACAGGGGGCGGTGAAAAACTGTTTTTT. Translation: CASRETGGGEKLFF.

CDR3 region: CASSIQGGTTEAFF. In nucleotides, the CDR3 is TGTGCCAGTAGTATTCAGGGGGGTACCACTGAAGCTTTCTTT. The V call is TRBV19, the J call TRBJ1-1; 7 positions agree with TRBD1. V shed 3 bases, J shed 4 bases, and the junction held 5 bases outside the gene matches. Germline CDR1 reads LNHDA; CDR2 reads SQIVND (reference sequence). This CDR3 is built from 14 residues.

This CDR3 is CASSTTGGNQPQHF. CDR3 sequence (DNA): TGTGCCAGTAGTACTACAGGGGGCAATCAGCCCCAGCATTTT. The J gene is TRBJ1-5, the V gene TRBV19, with TRBD1 identical over 7 bases. With 4 bases clipped from V and 2 bases from J, the junction kept 2 bases outside the gene matches. In germline, CDR1 is LNHDA, CDR2 SQIVND (reference sequence). The CDR3 totals 14 residues.

The V gene is TRBV20-1, the J gene TRBJ1-3; unclear D gene. Germline CDR1 and CDR2: DFQATT and SNEGSKA (reference sequence). The CDR3 runs 11 residues. Trimming left V 6 bases short and J 4 bases short, with 7 bases between. CDR3 protein: CSASEGNTIYF. The CDR3 DNA sequence: TGCAGTGCCAGCGAAGGAAACACCATATATTTT.

The rearrangement links TRBV9 to TRBJ1-1; tentative D call: TRBD1 (6 bases). CDR3 length equals 13 residues. Germline CDR1 is SGDLS and CDR2 is YYNGEE. The V gene lost 5 bases and the J gene lost 2 bases, with 10 bases spanning the gap. The CDR3 reads CASSLDRNTEAFF. The CDR3 DNA reads TGTGCCAGCAGTTTGGACAGAAACACTGAAGCTTTCTTT.

The chain has TRBV7-2 and TRBJ2-3; 13 bases match TRBD2. V lost 2 bases and J lost 14; bases outside the gene matches: 7. The germline CDR1 and CDR2 sequences are SGHTA and FQGNSA. The CDR3 has 14 amino acids. The DNA for the CDR3 is TGTGCCAGCAGCTTACGGTTTGGGACTAGCGGGGCGTATTTT. Translating it yields CASSLRFGTSGAYF.

This clone occurred once. The rearrangement joins TRBV6-5 to TRBJ2-5, with D perhaps TRBD2 (5 bases). V was cut by 6 bases and J by 2 bases, with 7 bases left in between. Germline CDR1 reads MNHEY; CDR2 reads SVGAGI. The CDR3 extends over 12 amino acids. The CDR3 spells CASRDLQETQYF. CDR3 sequence (DNA): TGTGCCAGCAGGGACTTGCAAGAGACCCAGTACTTC.

This chain links TRBV6-5 with TRBJ1-4; no definite D call. Germline lookup yields CDR1 MNHEY and CDR2 SVGAGI. This CDR3 has 15 residues. Trimming removed 6 bases from V and 5 bases from J, with 16 bases in between. This CDR3 is CASSPLRKGNEKLFF. The CDR3 DNA is TGTGCCAGCAGCCCCTTACGTAAAGGCAATGAAAAACTGTTTTTT.

V is TRBV7-9 and J is TRBJ1-1, with D possibly matching TRBD1 (5 bases). The germline V gene has CDR1 SEHNR and CDR2 FQNEAQ (reference sequence). CDR3 size: 16 residues. V lost 5 bases to trimming and J lost 0 bases, with 16 bases between them. In DNA form, the CDR3 reads TGTGCCAGCAGCCCCCCCAGGGAGGGGTTGAACACTGAAGCTTTCTTT. Protein product: CASSPPREGLNTEAFF. Complete variable domain (other parts from reference TRBV7-9 and TRBJ1-1): DTGVSQNPRHKITKRGQNVTFRCDPISEHNRLYWYRQTLGQGPEFLTYFQNEAQLEKSRLLSDRFSAERPKGSFSTLEIQRTEQGDSAMYLCASSPPREGLNTEAFFGQGTRLTVV.